Detailed here is one T cell receptor (beta chain). Assay used: immunoSEQ multiplex PCR; TCRdb lists only in-frame clones, some missing. The sample lists 400,000 to 450,000 clones, around 90% occurring once. In germline, CDR1 is LGHDT, CDR2 YNNKEL (reference sequence). The CDR3 totals 13 residues. With 5 bases removed from V and 2 bases from J, the gap between germline ends came to 9 bases. The source of the sample is a study of blood T cell repertoires in COVID-19. The sequence was collected from a man younger than 30 with COVID-19, enrolled during active disease. The sample consisted of peripheral blood. The chain uses TRBV3-1 (or the pseudogene TRBV3-2) and TRBJ1-2; D is uncertain. CDR3 sequence (DNA): TGTGCCAGCAGCTCCAGGTCGAACTATGGCTACACCTTC. Translated, it gives CASSSRSNYGYTF.